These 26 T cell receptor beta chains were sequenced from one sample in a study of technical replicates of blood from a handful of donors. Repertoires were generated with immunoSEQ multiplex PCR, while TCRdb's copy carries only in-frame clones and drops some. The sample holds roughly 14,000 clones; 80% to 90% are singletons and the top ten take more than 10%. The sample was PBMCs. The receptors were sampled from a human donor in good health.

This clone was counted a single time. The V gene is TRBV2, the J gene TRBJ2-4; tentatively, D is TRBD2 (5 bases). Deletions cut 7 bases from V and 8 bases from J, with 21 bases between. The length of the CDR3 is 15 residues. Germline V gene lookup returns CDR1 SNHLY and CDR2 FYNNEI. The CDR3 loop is CASKRDTAGADIQYF. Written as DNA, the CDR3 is TGTGCCAGCAAACGGGATACTGCCGGCGCAGACATTCAGTACTTC.

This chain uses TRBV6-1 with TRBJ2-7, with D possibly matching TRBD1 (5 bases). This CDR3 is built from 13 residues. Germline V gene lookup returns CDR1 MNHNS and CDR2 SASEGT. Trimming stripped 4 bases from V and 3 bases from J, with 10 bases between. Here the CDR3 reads CASSGNQGYEQYF. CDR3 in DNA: TGTGCCAGCAGTGGAAATCAGGGCTACGAGCAGTACTTC.

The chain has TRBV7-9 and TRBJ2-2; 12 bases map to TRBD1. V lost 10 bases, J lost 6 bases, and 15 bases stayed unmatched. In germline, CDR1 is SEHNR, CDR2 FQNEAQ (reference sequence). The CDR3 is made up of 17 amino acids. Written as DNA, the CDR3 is TGTGCCACTTCGGGACAGGGGGCAATTCCAGGTTCCGGGGAGCTGTTTTTT. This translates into CATSGQGAIPGSGELFF. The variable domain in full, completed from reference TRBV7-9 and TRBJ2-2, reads DTGVSQNPRHKITKRGQNVTFRCDPISEHNRLYWYRQTLGQGPEFLTYFQNEAQLEKSRLLSDRFSAERPKGSFSTLEIQRTEQGDSAMYLCATSGQGAIPGSGELFFGEGSRLTVL.

In nucleotides, the CDR3 is TGTGCCAGCAGTCCCGGACTAGCGGTCGAGCAGTACTTC. Protein product: CASSPGLAVEQYF. The J gene is TRBJ2-7, the V gene TRBV27; 10 bases fit TRBD2. Germline CDR1 reads MNHEY; CDR2 reads SMNVEV (reference sequence). There are 13 residues in the CDR3. Trimming took 5 bases from V and 6 from J; bases not matched to a gene: 4.

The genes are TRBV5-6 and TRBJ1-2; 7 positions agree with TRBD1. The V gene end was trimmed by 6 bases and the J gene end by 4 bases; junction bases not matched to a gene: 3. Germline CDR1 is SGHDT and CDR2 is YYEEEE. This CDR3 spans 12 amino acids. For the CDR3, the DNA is TGTGCCAGCATGCGACAGGGCTATGGCTACACCTTC. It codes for CASMRQGYGYTF.

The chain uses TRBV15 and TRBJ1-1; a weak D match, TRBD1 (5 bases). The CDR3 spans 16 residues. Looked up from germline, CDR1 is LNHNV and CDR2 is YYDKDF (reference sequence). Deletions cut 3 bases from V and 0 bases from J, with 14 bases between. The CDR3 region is CATSREMTVLNTEAFF. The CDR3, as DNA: TGTGCCACCAGCAGGGAGATGACAGTTCTGAACACTGAAGCTTTCTTT. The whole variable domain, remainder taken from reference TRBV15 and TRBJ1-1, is DAMVIQNPRYQVTQFGKPVTLSCSQTLNHNVMYWYQQKSSQAPKLLFHYYDKDFNNEADTPDNFQSRRPNTSFCFLDIRSPGLGDTAMYLCATSREMTVLNTEAFFGQGTRLTVV.

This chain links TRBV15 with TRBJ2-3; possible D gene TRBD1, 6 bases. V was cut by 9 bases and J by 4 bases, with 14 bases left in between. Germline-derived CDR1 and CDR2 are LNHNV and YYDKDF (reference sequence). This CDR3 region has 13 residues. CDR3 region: CATGAMEADTQYF. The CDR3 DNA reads TGTGCCACGGGGGCCATGGAGGCAGATACGCAGTATTTT.

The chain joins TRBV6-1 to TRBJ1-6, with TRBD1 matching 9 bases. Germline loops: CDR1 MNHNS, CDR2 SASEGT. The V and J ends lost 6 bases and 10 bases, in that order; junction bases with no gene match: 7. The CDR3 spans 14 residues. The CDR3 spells CASSPTGGESPLHF. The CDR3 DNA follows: TGTGCCAGCAGCCCGACAGGGGGAGAGTCACCCCTCCACTTT.

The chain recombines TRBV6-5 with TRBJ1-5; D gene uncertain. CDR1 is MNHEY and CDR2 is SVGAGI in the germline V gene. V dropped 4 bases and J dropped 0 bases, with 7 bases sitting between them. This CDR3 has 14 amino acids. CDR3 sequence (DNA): TGTGCCAGCAGTTTGCGGGGTAGCAATCAGCCCCAGCATTTT. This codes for CASSLRGSNQPQHF.

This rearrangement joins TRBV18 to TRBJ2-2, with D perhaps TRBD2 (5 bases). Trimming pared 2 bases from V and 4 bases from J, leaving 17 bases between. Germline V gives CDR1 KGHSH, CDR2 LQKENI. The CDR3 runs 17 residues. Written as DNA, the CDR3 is TGTGCCAGCTCACCATACCAGGCGGGCGCGGGCACCGGGGAGCTGTTTTTT. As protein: CASSPYQAGAGTGELFF.

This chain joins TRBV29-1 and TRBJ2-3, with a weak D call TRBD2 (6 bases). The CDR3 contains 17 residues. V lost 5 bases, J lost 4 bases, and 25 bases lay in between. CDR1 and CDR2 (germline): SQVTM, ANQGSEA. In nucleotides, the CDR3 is TGCAGCGTTCTAGGGCCAGATTCGGCCCCGGGGGCAGATACGCAGTATTTT. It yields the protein CSVLGPDSAPGADTQYF.

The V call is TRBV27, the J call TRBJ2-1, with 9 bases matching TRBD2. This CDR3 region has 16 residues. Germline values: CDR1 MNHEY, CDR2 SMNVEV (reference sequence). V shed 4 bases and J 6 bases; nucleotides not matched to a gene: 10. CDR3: CASSSPGTSSPNEQFF. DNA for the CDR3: TGTGCCAGCAGTTCCCCCGGGACTAGCTCCCCCAATGAGCAGTTCTTC.

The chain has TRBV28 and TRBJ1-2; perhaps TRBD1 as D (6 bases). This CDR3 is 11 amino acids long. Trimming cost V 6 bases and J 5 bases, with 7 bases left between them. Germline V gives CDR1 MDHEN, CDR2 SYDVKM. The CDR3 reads CASSDRYGYTF. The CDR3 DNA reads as TGTGCCAGCAGCGACAGGTATGGCTACACCTTC.

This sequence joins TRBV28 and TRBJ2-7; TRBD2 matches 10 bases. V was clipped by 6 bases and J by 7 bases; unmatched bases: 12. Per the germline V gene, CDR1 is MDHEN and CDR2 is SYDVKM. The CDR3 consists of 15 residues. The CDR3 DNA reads TGTGCCAGCAGCGCAGCTAGCGGGAGATTGTGGGAGCAGTACTTC. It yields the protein CASSAASGRLWEQYF. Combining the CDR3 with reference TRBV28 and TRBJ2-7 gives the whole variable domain DVKVTQSSRYLVKRTGEKVFLECVQDMDHENMFWYRQDPGLGLRLIYFSYDVKMKEKGDIPEGYSVSREKKERFSLILESASTNQTSMYLCASSAASGRLWEQYFGPGTRLTVT.

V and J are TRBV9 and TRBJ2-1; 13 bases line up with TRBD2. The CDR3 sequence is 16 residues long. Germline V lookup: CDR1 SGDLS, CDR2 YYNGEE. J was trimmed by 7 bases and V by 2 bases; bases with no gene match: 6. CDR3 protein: CASSVFGTSGNNEQFF. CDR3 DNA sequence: TGTGCCAGCAGCGTCTTCGGGACTAGCGGGAATAATGAGCAGTTCTTC.

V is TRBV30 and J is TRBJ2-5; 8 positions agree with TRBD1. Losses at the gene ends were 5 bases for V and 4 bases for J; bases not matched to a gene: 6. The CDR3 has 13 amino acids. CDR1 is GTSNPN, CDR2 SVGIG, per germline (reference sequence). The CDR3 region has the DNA TGTGCCTGGCAGGGACAGGCCCGAGAGACCCAGTACTTC. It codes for CAWQGQARETQYF.

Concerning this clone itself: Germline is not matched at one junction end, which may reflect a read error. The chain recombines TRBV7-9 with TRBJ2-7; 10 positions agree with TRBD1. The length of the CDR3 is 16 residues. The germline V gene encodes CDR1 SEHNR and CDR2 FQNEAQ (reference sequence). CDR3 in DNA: TGTGCCAGCAGCTTAGCGGCCGGGACAGGGGCCCCCCGTAGGGTCTTC. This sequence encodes CASSLAAGTGAPRRVF. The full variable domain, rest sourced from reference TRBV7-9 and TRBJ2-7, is DTGVSQNPRHKITKRGQNVTFRCDPISEHNRLYWYRQTLGQGPEFLTYFQNEAQLEKSRLLSDRFSAERPKGSFSTLEIQRTEQGDSAMYLCASSLAAGTGAPRRVFGPGTRLTVT.

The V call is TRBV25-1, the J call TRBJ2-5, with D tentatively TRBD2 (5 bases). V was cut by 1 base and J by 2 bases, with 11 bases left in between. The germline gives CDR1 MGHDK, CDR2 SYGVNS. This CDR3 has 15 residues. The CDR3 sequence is CASSESRPGQETQYF. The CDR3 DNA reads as TGTGCCAGCAGTGAATCCCGACCGGGACAAGAGACCCAGTACTTC. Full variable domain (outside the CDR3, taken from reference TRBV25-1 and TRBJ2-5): EADIYQTPRYLVIGTGKKITLECSQTMGHDKMYWYQQDPGMELHLIHYSYGVNSTEKGDLSSESTVSRIRTEHFPLTLESARPSHTSQYLCASSESRPGQETQYFGPGTRLLVL.

CDR3 bases: TGTGCCAGCAGCTTGGGAGGGGGCGAGCAGTACTTC. Translation gives CASSLGGGEQYF. This chain links TRBV5-8 with TRBJ2-7, with D perhaps matching TRBD1 (6 bases). Trimming took 0 bases from V and 6 from J, leaving 7 bases between them. This CDR3 has 12 residues. Germline V gives CDR1 SGHTS, CDR2 YDEGEE.

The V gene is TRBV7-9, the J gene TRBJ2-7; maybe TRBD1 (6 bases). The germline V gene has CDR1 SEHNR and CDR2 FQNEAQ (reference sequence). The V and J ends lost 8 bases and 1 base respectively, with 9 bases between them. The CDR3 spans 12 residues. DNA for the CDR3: TGTGCCAGCGGACAGAATTCCTACGAGCAGTACTTC. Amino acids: CASGQNSYEQYF. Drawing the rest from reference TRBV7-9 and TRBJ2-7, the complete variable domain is DTGVSQNPRHKITKRGQNVTFRCDPISEHNRLYWYRQTLGQGPEFLTYFQNEAQLEKSRLLSDRFSAERPKGSFSTLEIQRTEQGDSAMYLCASGQNSYEQYFGPGTRLTVT.

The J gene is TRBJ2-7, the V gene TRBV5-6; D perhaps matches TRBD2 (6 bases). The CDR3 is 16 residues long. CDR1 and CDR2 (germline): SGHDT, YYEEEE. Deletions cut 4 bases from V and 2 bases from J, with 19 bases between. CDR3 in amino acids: CASSPTLANAPYEQYF. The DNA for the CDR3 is TGTGCCAGCAGCCCAACCCTAGCGAACGCCCCCTACGAGCAGTACTTC.

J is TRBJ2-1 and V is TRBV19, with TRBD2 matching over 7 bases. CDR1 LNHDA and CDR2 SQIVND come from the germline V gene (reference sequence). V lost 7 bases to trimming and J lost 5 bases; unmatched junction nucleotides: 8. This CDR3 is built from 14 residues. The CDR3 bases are TGTGCCAGTAATGGCGGGAGAGCTCACAATGAGCAGTTCTTC. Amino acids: CASNGGRAHNEQFF.

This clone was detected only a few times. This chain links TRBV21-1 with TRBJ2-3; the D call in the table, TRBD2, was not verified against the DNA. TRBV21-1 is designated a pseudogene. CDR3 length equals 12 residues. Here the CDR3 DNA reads TGTGCCAGACGCCCAGAGCGGGGATCGCAGTATTTT. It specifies CARRPERGSQYF.

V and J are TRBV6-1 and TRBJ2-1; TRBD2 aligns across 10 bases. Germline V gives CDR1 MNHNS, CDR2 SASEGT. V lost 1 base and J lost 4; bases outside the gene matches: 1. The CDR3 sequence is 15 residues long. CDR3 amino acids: CASSEELAGYNEQFF. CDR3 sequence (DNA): TGTGCCAGCAGTGAAGAACTAGCGGGGTACAATGAGCAGTTCTTC.

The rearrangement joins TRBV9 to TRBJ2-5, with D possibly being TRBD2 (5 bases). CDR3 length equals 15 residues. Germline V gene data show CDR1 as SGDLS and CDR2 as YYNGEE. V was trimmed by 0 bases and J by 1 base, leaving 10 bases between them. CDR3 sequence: CASSVGGRGQETQYF. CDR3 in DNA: TGTGCCAGCAGCGTAGGAGGACGGGGCCAAGAGACCCAGTACTTC.

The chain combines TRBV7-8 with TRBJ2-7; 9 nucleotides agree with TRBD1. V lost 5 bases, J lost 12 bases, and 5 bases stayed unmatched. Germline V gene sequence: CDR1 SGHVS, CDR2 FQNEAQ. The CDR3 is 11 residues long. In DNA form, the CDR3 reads TGTGCCAGCAGCACCGGACAGGGGATGTACTTC. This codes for CASSTGQGMYF.